Presented here are 25 T cell receptor beta chains from one specimen sequenced in a study of cytomegalovirus exposure and HLA in healthy donors. PCR used 60 Vbeta primers and 13 Jbeta primers. Some clones are missing from TCRdb's copy, which holds only in-frame ones; the method was immunoSEQ multiplex PCR. The sample has 150,000 to 200,000 clones, less than 75% seen once. Sample: PBMCs. The receptors derive from a girl aged 5-17 years in good health and CMV-seronegative.

The chain links TRBV11-3 to TRBJ2-7; D unclear. Deletions cut 4 bases from V and 7 bases from J, with 14 bases between. The CDR3 extends over 13 amino acids. Germline V gives CDR1 SGHNT, CDR2 YENEEA. The DNA of the CDR3 is TGTGCCAGCAGCTCCGAACTTCGTGAAGAGCAGTACTTC. It translates to CASSSELREEQYF.

This chain links TRBV6-1 with TRBJ2-3; TRBD1 agrees at 7 bases. This CDR3 is built from 16 residues. With 1 base clipped from V and 6 bases from J, the junction kept 10 bases outside the gene matches. The V gene's germline CDR1 is MNHNS and CDR2 SASEGT. The CDR3 nucleotides are TGTGCCAGCAGTGAAGGACAGGGTCCCGTAGGTGATACGCAGTATTTT. Protein: CASSEGQGPVGDTQYF.

This clone turned up a few times. The CDR3 nucleotides read TGTGCCAGCAGCTTAGGCGGACAGGATTATGGCTACACCTTC. Encoded protein: CASSLGGQDYGYTF. The genes are TRBV7-3 and TRBJ1-2; 7 bases match TRBD1. This CDR3 spans 14 amino acids. Trimming took 2 bases from V and 5 from J; bases not matched to a gene: 5. Germline CDR1 is SGHTA and CDR2 is FQGTGA.

The chain combines TRBV27 with TRBJ2-5, with 8 positions matching TRBD2. Looked up from germline, CDR1 is MNHEY and CDR2 is SMNVEV (reference sequence). The CDR3 is 16 residues long. After removal of 4 bases from V and 2 bases from J, the junction contained 9 bases not matched to a gene. CDR3 bases: TGTGCCAGCAGTTATTATTCAGCGGGGGTGCAAGAGACCCAGTACTTC. It is translated as CASSYYSAGVQETQYF.

The rearrangement uses TRBV19 and TRBJ2-7, with D unclear. The V gene's germline CDR1 is LNHDA and CDR2 SQIVND (reference sequence). Trimming pared 4 bases from V and 2 bases from J, leaving 12 bases between. The length of the CDR3 is 14 residues. The CDR3 here is CASSSERGAYEQYF. The CDR3, as DNA: TGTGCCAGTAGTAGTGAGCGAGGAGCCTACGAGCAGTACTTC.

This sequence joins TRBV6-1 and TRBJ1-5; possibly TRBD1 for D (5 bases). This CDR3 contains 12 residues. V was trimmed by 3 bases and J by 7 bases, leaving 7 bases between them. Germline V gene data show CDR1 as MNHNS and CDR2 as SASEGT. This chain's CDR3 is CASSEGGQPQHF. CDR3 nucleotide sequence: TGTGCCAGCAGTGAGGGGGGACAGCCCCAGCATTTT.

To note about this clone: The same CDR3 arises from other DNA sequences in this sample as well. This chain connects TRBV29-1 to TRBJ2-7; TRBD1 aligns across 8 bases. The length of the CDR3 is 14 residues. Trimming took 3 bases from V and 5 from J; bases not matched to a gene: 9. Germline lookup yields CDR1 SQVTM and CDR2 ANQGSEA. In nucleotides, the CDR3 is TGCAGCGTTGAGATTACTAGGACAGGGAACGAGCAGTACTTC. Translation gives CSVEITRTGNEQYF.

This chain uses TRBV13 with TRBJ2-7, with D perhaps TRBD2 (6 bases). V shed 2 bases and J shed 2 bases, with 13 bases lying between them. The CDR3 spans 15 residues. Germline CDR1 is PRHDT and CDR2 is FYEKMQ (reference sequence). CDR3 in DNA: TGTGCCAGCAGCTTATTCGGGAGAGGGACCTACGAGCAGTACTTC. Its translation is CASSLFGRGTYEQYF.

The chain links TRBV7-9 to TRBJ1-1; weak D call: TRBD1 (5 bases). This CDR3 has 12 residues. Per germline, CDR1 SEHNR and CDR2 FQNEAQ (reference sequence). The germline V and J ends were trimmed by 5 bases and 1 base, with 5 bases remaining between them. In DNA form, the CDR3 reads TGTGCCAGCAGCCAGGGGAACACTGAAGCTTTCTTT. This translates into CASSQGNTEAFF.

The chain carries TRBV7-9 and TRBJ2-2; 11 nucleotides line up with TRBD1. The CDR3 is made up of 17 amino acids. CDR1 and CDR2 from the germline V gene are SEHNR and FQNEAQ (reference sequence). V was clipped by 5 bases and J by 5 bases; unmatched bases: 10. The CDR3 sequence: CASSLRTGGSDTGELFF. CDR3 DNA sequence: TGTGCCAGCAGCCTCCGGACAGGGGGCTCTGATACCGGGGAGCTGTTTTTT.

In DNA form, the CDR3 reads TGCGCCAGCAGCCAAGAACCGGGACTAGGACTCAATGAGCAGTTCTTC. Translating it yields CASSQEPGLGLNEQFF. This chain connects TRBV4-1 to TRBJ2-1, with 8 bases lining up with TRBD2. Germline V lookup: CDR1 MGHRA, CDR2 YSYEKL. With V trimmed by 0 bases and J by 6 bases, 7 bases remained unmatched. This CDR3 comprises 16 residues.

This clone was found a few times. The rearrangement joins TRBV13 to TRBJ2-3, with D tentatively TRBD1 (6 bases). This CDR3 region has 16 residues. V was shortened by 4 bases and J by 2 bases, with 16 bases between the two germline ends. Looked up from germline, CDR1 is PRHDT and CDR2 is FYEKMQ (reference sequence). CDR3 bases: TGTGCCAGCAGCTCCCGACAGGACCCCTTCACAGATACGCAGTATTTT. Translated: CASSSRQDPFTDTQYF.

The rearrangement joins TRBV6-5 to TRBJ2-7; weak D call: TRBD1 (6 bases). Germline lookup yields CDR1 MNHEY and CDR2 SVGAGI. The CDR3 extends over 15 amino acids. With 5 bases removed from V and 5 bases from J, the gap between germline ends came to 19 bases. Written as DNA, the CDR3 is TGTGCCAGCAGTCCCTCTTCAGGGGTTGTCCACGAGCAGTACTTC. Residues: CASSPSSGVVHEQYF.

This clone was observed once. The V and J genes are TRBV14 and TRBJ1-2, with a tentative D call TRBD1 (5 bases). There are 15 residues in the CDR3. Germline CDR1 is SGHDN and CDR2 is FVKESK. The V end lost 4 bases, the J end lost 9 bases, and 21 bases lay between the germline ends. CDR3 sequence reads: CASSRLSTEGERYTF. DNA for the CDR3: TGTGCCAGCAGCCGTCTATCGACAGAAGGCGAGCGCTACACCTTC.

This chain links TRBV2 with TRBJ2-2; 11 nucleotides agree with TRBD2. CDR3 length equals 19 residues. Germline values: CDR1 SNHLY, CDR2 FYNNEI. V lost 5 bases, J lost 2 bases, and 13 bases stayed unmatched. In DNA form, the CDR3 reads TGTGCCAGCAGTTGGCCACTAGCGGGGGCGGTTCCTAACACCGGGGAGCTGTTTTTT. It translates to CASSWPLAGAVPNTGELFF.

The J gene is TRBJ1-2, the V gene TRBV25-1; perhaps TRBD1 as D (5 bases). The CDR3 runs to 18 residues. V shed 3 bases and J shed 1 base, with 21 bases lying between them. Germline CDR1 reads MGHDK; CDR2 reads SYGVNS. CDR3 DNA: TGTGCCAGCAGTGAGTTTCCAGGGCCAGAGAGGAGTAACTATGGCTACACCTTC. Protein: CASSEFPGPERSNYGYTF.

The rearrangement links TRBV5-4 to TRBJ1-2, with TRBD1 identical over 8 bases. Germline V CDR1 and CDR2: SGHNT, YYREEE (reference sequence). The CDR3 is made up of 14 amino acids. V lost 1 base and J lost 4; bases outside the gene matches: 3. The CDR3 here is CASSLPGTGYGYTF. The CDR3, as DNA: TGTGCCAGCAGCTTGCCCGGGACAGGCTATGGCTACACCTTC.

The V and J genes are TRBV7-3 and TRBJ2-5, with TRBD2 matching over 9 bases. CDR3 length: 17 residues. Trimming cost V 0 bases and J 7 bases; bases outside gene matches: 12. Germline V gene lookup returns CDR1 SGHTA and CDR2 FQGTGA. CDR3: CASSLTPPSGAGGTQYF. CDR3 sequence (DNA): TGTGCCAGCAGCTTAACTCCCCCTAGCGGGGCGGGCGGGACCCAGTACTTC. The full variable domain, rest sourced from reference TRBV7-3 and TRBJ2-5, is GAGVSQTPSNKVTEKGKYVELRCDPISGHTALYWYRQSLGQGPEFLIYFQGTGAADDSGLPNDRFFAVRPEGSVSTLKIQRTERGDSAVYLCASSLTPPSGAGGTQYFGPGTRLLVL.

The V call is TRBV27, the J call TRBJ1-6; D unclear. Germline loops: CDR1 MNHEY, CDR2 SMNVEV (reference sequence). Trimming removed 0 bases at V and 10 bases at J, with 16 bases between. This CDR3 is built from 16 residues. CDR3 in DNA: TGTGCCAGCAGTTTATCACCTAAGGTCATCGGGTCACCCCTCCACTTT. Translated, it gives CASSLSPKVIGSPLHF.

This chain links TRBV5-1 with TRBJ2-1; a possible D gene is TRBD2 (6 bases). Trimming stripped 0 bases from V and 6 bases from J, with 10 bases between. From germline, CDR1 is SGHRS and CDR2 YFSETQ. The CDR3 is made up of 14 amino acids. DNA of the CDR3: TGCGCCAGCAGCTTGGTCTCCGGGGGCAATGAGCAGTTCTTC. Translation gives CASSLVSGGNEQFF.

This clone was observed a few times. V is TRBV6-6 and J is TRBJ2-3; D remains unclear. Germline CDR1 MNHNY, CDR2 SVGAGI (reference sequence). This CDR3 region has 12 residues. Trimming stripped 7 bases from V and 3 bases from J, with 8 bases between. CDR3 residues: CASTLTTDTQYF. CDR3 in DNA: TGTGCCAGCACCCTTACTACAGATACGCAGTATTTT.

The rearrangement uses TRBV7-9 and TRBJ1-2; 10 bases line up with TRBD1. J gave up 3 bases and V 6 bases, and 4 bases lay outside the gene matches. The CDR3 has 14 residues. Germline assignment: CDR1 SEHNR and CDR2 FQNEAQ (reference sequence). DNA of the CDR3: TGTGCCAGCAGACCGACAGGGGGCGACTATGGCTACACCTTC. It yields the protein CASRPTGGDYGYTF.

This chain connects TRBV10-1 to TRBJ1-1; maybe TRBD1 (6 bases). Germline CDR1 reads WNHNN; CDR2 reads SYGVQD (reference sequence). Trimming cost V 9 bases and J 0 bases, with 20 bases left between them. This CDR3 spans 16 amino acids. CDR3 sequence (DNA): TGCGCCAGACTACCTCGCAGGGGCCCCATGAACACTGAAGCTTTCTTT. Its protein is CARLPRRGPMNTEAFF.

CDR3 in DNA: TGTGCCAGCAATCGAGCGGGGGGGAACACCGGGGAGCTGTTTTTT. Translating gives CASNRAGGNTGELFF. V usage is TRBV9 and J usage is TRBJ2-2; TRBD2 matches 9 bases. Unmatched junction bases numbered 4, after V lost 6 bases and J lost 1 base. CDR1 is SGDLS and CDR2 is YYNGEE in the germline V gene. The CDR3 is 15 residues long.

The chain carries TRBV6-5 and TRBJ1-1; perhaps TRBD1 as D (5 bases). This CDR3 contains 12 residues. The ends were cut back, 7 bases at V and 5 bases at J, with 11 bases in the middle. Germline CDR1 is MNHEY and CDR2 is SVGAGI. The CDR3: CASMEGETEAFF. The CDR3 region has the DNA TGTGCCAGCATGGAAGGGGAAACTGAAGCTTTCTTT.